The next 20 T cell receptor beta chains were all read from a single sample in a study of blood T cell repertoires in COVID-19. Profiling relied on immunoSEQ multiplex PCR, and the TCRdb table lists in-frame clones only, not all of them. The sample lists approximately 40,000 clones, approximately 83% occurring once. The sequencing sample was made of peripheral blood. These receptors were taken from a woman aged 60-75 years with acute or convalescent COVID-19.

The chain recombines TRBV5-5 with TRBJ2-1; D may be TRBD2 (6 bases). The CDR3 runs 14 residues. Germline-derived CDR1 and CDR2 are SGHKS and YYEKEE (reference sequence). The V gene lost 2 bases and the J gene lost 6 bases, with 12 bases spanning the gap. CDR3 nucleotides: TGTGCCAGCAGCTTCGGCGGGATTTTCAATGAGCAGTTCTTC. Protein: CASSFGGIFNEQFF. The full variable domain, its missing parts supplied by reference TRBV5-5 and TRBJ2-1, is DAGVTQSPTHLIKTRGQQVTLRCSPISGHKSVSWYQQVLGQGPQFIFQYYEKEERGRGNFPDRFSARQFPNYSSELNVNALLLGDSALYLCASSFGGIFNEQFFGPGTRLTVL.

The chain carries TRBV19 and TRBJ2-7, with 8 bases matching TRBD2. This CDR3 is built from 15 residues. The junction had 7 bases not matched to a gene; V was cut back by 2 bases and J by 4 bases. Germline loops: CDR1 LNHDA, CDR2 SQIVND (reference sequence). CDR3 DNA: TGTGCCAGTAGTATAATAACAGCGGGAGCTTACGAGCAGTACTTC. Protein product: CASSIITAGAYEQYF.

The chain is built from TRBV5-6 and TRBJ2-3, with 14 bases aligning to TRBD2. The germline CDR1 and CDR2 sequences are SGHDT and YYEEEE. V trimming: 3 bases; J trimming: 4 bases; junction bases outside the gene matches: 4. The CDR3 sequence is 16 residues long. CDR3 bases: TGTGCCAGCAGCTGGGGACTAGCGGGAGCCGCAGATACGCAGTATTTT. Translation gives CASSWGLAGAADTQYF.

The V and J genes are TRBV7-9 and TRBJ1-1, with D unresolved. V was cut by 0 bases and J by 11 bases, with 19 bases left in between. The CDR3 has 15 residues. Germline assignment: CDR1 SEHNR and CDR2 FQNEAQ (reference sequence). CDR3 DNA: TGTGCCAGCAGCTTAGCGTCCGCCGAGCGGGGTGGGGCTTTCTTT. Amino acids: CASSLASAERGGAFF.

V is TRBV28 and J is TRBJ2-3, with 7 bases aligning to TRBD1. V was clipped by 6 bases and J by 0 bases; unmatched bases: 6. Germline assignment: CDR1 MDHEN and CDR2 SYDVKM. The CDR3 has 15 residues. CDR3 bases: TGTGCCAGCAGAACCGGGACAGCAAGCACAGATACGCAGTATTTT. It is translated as CASRTGTASTDTQYF. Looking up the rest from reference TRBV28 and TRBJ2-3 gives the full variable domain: DVKVTQSSRYLVKRTGEKVFLECVQDMDHENMFWYRQDPGLGLRLIYFSYDVKMKEKGDIPEGYSVSREKKERFSLILESASTNQTSMYLCASRTGTASTDTQYFGPGTRLTVL.

The CDR3 here is CASSEGQRNRLSPLHF. CDR3 coding DNA: TGTGCCAGCAGTGAAGGACAGAGGAATCGGCTGTCACCCCTCCACTTT. This chain uses TRBV2 with TRBJ1-6; possibly TRBD1 for D (5 bases). The CDR3 covers 16 residues. From germline, CDR1 is SNHLY and CDR2 FYNNEI. Trimming removed 1 base from V and 10 bases from J, with 17 bases in between.

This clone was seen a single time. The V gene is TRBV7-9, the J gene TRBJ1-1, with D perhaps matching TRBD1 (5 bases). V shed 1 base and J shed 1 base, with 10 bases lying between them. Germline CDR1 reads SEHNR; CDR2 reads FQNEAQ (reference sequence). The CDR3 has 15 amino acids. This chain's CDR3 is CASSLVFGQNTEAFF. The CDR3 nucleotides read TGTGCCAGCAGCTTAGTTTTCGGACAGAACACTGAAGCTTTCTTT.

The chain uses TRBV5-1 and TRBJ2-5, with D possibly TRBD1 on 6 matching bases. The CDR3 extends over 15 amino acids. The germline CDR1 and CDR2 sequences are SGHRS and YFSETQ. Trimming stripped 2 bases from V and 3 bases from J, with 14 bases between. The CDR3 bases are TGCGCCAGCAGCTTTCAACAGGGAAATAAAGAGACCCAGTACTTC. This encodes CASSFQQGNKETQYF.

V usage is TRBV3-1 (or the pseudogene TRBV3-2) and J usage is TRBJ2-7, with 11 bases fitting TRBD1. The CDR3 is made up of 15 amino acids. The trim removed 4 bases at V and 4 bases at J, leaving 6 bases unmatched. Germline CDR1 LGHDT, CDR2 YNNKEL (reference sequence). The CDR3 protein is CASSPRRDRGYEQYF. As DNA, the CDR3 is TGTGCCAGCAGCCCCCGTCGGGACAGGGGGTACGAGCAGTACTTC.

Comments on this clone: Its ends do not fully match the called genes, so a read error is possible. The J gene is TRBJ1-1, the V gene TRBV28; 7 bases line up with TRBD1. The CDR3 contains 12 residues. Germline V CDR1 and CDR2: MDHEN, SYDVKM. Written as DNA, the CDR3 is TGTGCCAGCAGTTTTACCCAGGGGGGCCACATATTT. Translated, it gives CASSFTQGGHIF.

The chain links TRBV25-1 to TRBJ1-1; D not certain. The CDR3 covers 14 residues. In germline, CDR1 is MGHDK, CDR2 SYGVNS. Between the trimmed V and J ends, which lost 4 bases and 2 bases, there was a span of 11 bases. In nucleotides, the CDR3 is TGTGCCAGCAGTGGGGCGCATTTAAACACTGAAGCTTTCTTT. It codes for CASSGAHLNTEAFF.

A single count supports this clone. Here the CDR3 DNA reads TGCGCCAGCAGCCAAGGACAAAAGAATGAAAAACTGTTTTTT. Translating it yields CASSQGQKNEKLFF. The J gene is TRBJ1-4, the V gene TRBV4-1; D ambiguous. The CDR3 loop spans 14 amino acids. The germline gives CDR1 MGHRA, CDR2 YSYEKL. Trimming removed 1 base from V and 5 bases from J, with 8 bases in between.

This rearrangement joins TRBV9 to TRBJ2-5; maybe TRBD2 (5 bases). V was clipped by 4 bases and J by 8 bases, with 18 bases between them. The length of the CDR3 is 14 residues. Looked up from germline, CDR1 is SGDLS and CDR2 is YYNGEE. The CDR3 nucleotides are TGTGCCAGCAGCCCCCCGGGGTCCATATCAACCCAGTACTTC. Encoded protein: CASSPPGSISTQYF.

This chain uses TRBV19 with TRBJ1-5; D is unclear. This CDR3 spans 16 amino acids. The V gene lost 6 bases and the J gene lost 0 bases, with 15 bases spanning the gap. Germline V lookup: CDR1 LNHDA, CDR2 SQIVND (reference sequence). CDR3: CASSPSGPYSNQPQHF. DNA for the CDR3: TGTGCCAGTAGCCCGTCGGGTCCCTATAGCAATCAGCCCCAGCATTTT.

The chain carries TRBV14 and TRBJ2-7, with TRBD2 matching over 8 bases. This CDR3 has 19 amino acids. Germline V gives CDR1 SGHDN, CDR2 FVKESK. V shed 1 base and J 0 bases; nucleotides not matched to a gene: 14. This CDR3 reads CASSQAKPRGGRSSYEQYF. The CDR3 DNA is TGTGCCAGCAGCCAAGCGAAGCCCCGGGGGGGGCGAAGCTCCTACGAGCAGTACTTC.

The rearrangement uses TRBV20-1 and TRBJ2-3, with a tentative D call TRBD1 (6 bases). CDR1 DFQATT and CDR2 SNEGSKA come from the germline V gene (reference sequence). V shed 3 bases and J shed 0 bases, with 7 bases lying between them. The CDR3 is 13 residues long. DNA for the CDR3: TGCAGTGCTAGTGGGACAAGCACAGATACGCAGTATTTT. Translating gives CSASGTSTDTQYF.

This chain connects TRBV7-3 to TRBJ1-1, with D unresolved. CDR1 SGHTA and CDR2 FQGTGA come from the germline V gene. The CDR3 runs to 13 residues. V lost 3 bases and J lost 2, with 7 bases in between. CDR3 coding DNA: TGTGCCAGCAGCTTTCAGATTAACACTGAAGCTTTCTTT. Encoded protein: CASSFQINTEAFF.

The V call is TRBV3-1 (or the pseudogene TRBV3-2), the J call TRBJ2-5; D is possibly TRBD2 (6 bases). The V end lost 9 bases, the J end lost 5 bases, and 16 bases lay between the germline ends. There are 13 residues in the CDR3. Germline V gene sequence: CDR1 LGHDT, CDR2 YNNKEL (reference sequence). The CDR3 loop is CASWGDPGETQYF. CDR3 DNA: TGTGCCAGTTGGGGGGACCCAGGGGAGACCCAGTACTTC.

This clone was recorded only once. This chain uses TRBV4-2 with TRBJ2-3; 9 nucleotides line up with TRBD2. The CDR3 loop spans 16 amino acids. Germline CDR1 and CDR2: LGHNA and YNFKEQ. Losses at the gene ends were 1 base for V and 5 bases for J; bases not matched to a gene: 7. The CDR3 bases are TGTGCCAGCAGCCAAGTTGATAGCGGGGGTGTAGATACGCAGTATTTT. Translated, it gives CASSQVDSGGVDTQYF.

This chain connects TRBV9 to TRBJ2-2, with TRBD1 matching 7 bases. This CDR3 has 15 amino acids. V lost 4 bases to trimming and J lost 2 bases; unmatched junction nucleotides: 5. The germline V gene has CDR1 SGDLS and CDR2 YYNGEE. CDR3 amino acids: CASSLGTVNTGELFF. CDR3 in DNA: TGTGCCAGCAGCCTTGGGACAGTTAACACCGGGGAGCTGTTTTTT.